The rows below give T cell receptor beta chains drawn from one sample of a study of blood T cells in healthy people across ages. TCRdb analysed the 5' RACE reads with MiXCR anew, one entry per CDR3 protein. The repertoire holds roughly 1.5 million distinct CDR3 sequences, with around 40% as singletons. Specimen: blood. The receptors stem from a woman aged 18-29 years in good health. CDR3s leave out the opening cysteine and the closing phenylalanine or tryptophan. The order of the fields is V gene, J gene, D gene, CDR3 length, CDR3 protein. The D gene is left open where the match is weak.

V: TRBV12-3/TRBV12-4
J: TRBJ1-1
D: TRBD1
length: 12
CDR3: ASSPIPGQFWAF

V: TRBV11-2
J: TRBJ2-1
D: TRBD1
length: 12
CDR3: ASRWDRLYNEQF

V: TRBV7-3
J: TRBJ2-5
D: -
length: 12
CDR3: ASSHKEGQETQY

V: TRBV4-3
J: TRBJ2-5
D: TRBD2
length: 13
CDR3: ASSRLAVSGETQY

V: TRBV7-2
J: TRBJ2-2
D: -
length: 14
CDR3: ASSLAPLLNTGELF

V: TRBV27
J: TRBJ1-2
D: -
length: 12
CDR3: ASSPRGGLQGYT

V: TRBV27
J: TRBJ2-3
D: TRBD2
length: 12
CDR3: ASSLSGVRDTQY

V: TRBV29-1
J: TRBJ1-1
D: TRBD1
length: 11
CDR3: SVAGQGNTEAF

V: TRBV2
J: TRBJ1-4
D: -
length: 12
CDR3: ARARTAKGEKLF

V: TRBV29-1
J: TRBJ2-3
D: -
length: 11
CDR3: SVEGVFTDTQY

V: TRBV4-2
J: TRBJ2-7
D: TRBD2
length: 15
CDR3: ASSRRQGLADTYEQY

V: TRBV6-6
J: TRBJ2-1
D: -
length: 12
CDR3: ASSWGARSDEQF

V: TRBV6-5
J: TRBJ2-3
D: -
length: 12
CDR3: ASSYMLSTDTQY

V: TRBV11-3
J: TRBJ2-7
D: TRBD2
length: 16
CDR3: ASSPGTSGEWGDYEQY

V: TRBV20-1
J: TRBJ2-3
D: -
length: 12
CDR3: SALAIVSTDTQY

V: TRBV6-1
J: TRBJ2-7
D: -
length: 11
CDR3: ASSDGSSYEQY

V: TRBV10-3
J: TRBJ1-1
D: -
length: 13
CDR3: AISETEGRSTEAF

V: TRBV27
J: TRBJ2-1
D: -
length: 14
CDR3: ASAPYPGRKNDEQF

V: TRBV7-9
J: TRBJ1-2
D: -
length: 9
CDR3: ASSRTAGYT

V: TRBV20-1
J: TRBJ2-1
D: -
length: 12
CDR3: SASFPYYNNEQF

V: TRBV6-5
J: TRBJ1-2
D: -
length: 11
CDR3: ASSCTGLYGYT

V: TRBV6-2/TRBV6-3
J: TRBJ2-1
D: -
length: 12
CDR3: ASSKQAANNEQF

V: TRBV6-2/TRBV6-3
J: TRBJ1-1
D: -
length: 13
CDR3: ASSYSNGANTEAF

V: TRBV7-9
J: TRBJ2-7
D: -
length: 12
CDR3: ASSVRGDYYEQY

V: TRBV18
J: TRBJ1-5
D: -
length: 11
CDR3: ASSPEGNQPQH

V: TRBV5-4
J: TRBJ1-2
D: -
length: 14
CDR3: ASSFTTPGAFYGYT

V: TRBV20-1
J: TRBJ2-5
D: -
length: 9
CDR3: SANRGGEQY

V: TRBV20-1
J: TRBJ1-5
D: -
length: 11
CDR3: SARDHLNQPRH

V: TRBV7-8
J: TRBJ2-1
D: TRBD2
length: 13
CDR3: ASSLAGGALDEQF

V: TRBV5-1
J: TRBJ2-1
D: -
length: 13
CDR3: ASSSRDKSYNEQF

V: TRBV20-1
J: TRBJ1-4
D: TRBD1
length: 13
CDR3: SARPNRGRVEKLF

V: TRBV3-1
J: TRBJ1-1
D: -
length: 12
CDR3: ASSQGGPNTEAF

V: TRBV12-3/TRBV12-4
J: TRBJ1-5
D: -
length: 14
CDR3: ASSLAHGAVNQPQH

V: TRBV7-2
J: TRBJ1-5
D: -
length: 12
CDR3: ASSPPGNNQPQH

V: TRBV7-2
J: TRBJ1-1
D: TRBD1
length: 12
CDR3: ASSLGQAHTEAF